This T cell receptor (beta chain) was sequenced during a study of blood T cell repertoires in COVID-19. For the study at large: Samples taken during acute and convalescent COVID-19 were collected in the United States, Italy and Spain. T cells, B-cell-depleted T cells, or PBMCs supplied cDNA or gDNA.

Under the authors' procedure: By means of reference gene primer amplification, nucleated cell counts were estimated. Method: immunoSEQ multiplex PCR; TCRdb's copy keeps in-frame clones and lacks some. Clone size and the V and J calls come from that table; the DNA yielded D and trimming. The table lists over 200,000 clones, over 75% of them singletons. In germline, CDR1 is MNHEY, CDR2 SVGAGI. This CDR3 has 15 amino acids. V shed 7 bases and J shed 0 bases, with 15 bases lying between them. The rearrangement links TRBV6-5 to TRBJ1-1; the D is unclear. Material for sequencing was peripheral blood. This TCR was recovered from a human donor in a cohort sampled during active COVID-19. The DNA of the CDR3 is TGTGCCAGCACAAAGGCAGGCCCACTGAACACTGAAGCTTTCTTT. This encodes CASTKAGPLNTEAFF.